This T cell receptor beta chain derives from a study of T-cell memory formation after mild COVID-19. This CDR3 has 13 residues. Germline CDR1 MNHEY, CDR2 SVGAGI. The V end was cut by 5 bases, the J end by 7 bases, with 9 bases between. Via MiXCR, TCRdb re-called the 5' RACE reads, giving one row per CDR3 protein. Of 290,000 or so distinct CDR3 sequences listed, 15% to 20% are singletons. The V call is TRBV6-5, the J call TRBJ1-6; D might be TRBD1 (6 bases). This TCR was recovered from a man aged 18-30 years who had mild COVID-19 (a few samples of this study predate the infection). Cell type and time point are not known. Material: PBMCs or a T cell subset sorted from them (not recorded which). CDR3 sequence reads: CASSPQGNSPLHF. The CDR3 DNA reads as TGTGCCAGCAGTCCACAGGGAAATTCACCCCTCCACTTT.